The clone carrying this TCR beta chain was recorded only once. Its antigen is currently unknown. The sample belongs to a study of regulatory dendritic cells for organ transplantation. Study-level results: Mature dendritic cells appeared to drive more memory CD8+ clonal expansion than regulatory ones. Memory T cells were less diverse than naive, with memory CD8+ most oligoclonal.

Using immunoSEQ multiplex PCR, the repertoire was profiled, and TCRdb retains in-frame clones only, with some absent. The table lists 3,800 or so clones, less than 80% of them singletons. V lost 0 bases to trimming and J lost 4 bases, with 13 bases between them. The CDR3 has 16 amino acids. The germline V gene encodes CDR1 LGHNA and CDR2 YSLEER. Sorted subsets were CFSE-labeled and cultured less than 6 days with allogeneic dendritic cells. The sequence was collected from a human donor in good health. Sequencing was carried out using memory CD8+ T cells from blood cultured with dendritic cells. Subset meaning: CD45RO+ memory T cells. The rearrangement uses TRBV4-3 and TRBJ2-1; possible D gene TRBD1, 6 bases. The CDR3 region is CASSQESGAPYNEQFF. In DNA form, the CDR3 reads TGCGCCAGCAGCCAAGAATCAGGGGCGCCATACAATGAGCAGTTCTTC.